This T cell receptor (beta chain) derives from a study of T cells in localized non-small cell lung cancer. The study's findings and limits: Longer survival (overall) was linked to higher T cell density in blood. The study detected a median roughly 61 of the top 100 tumor clones in adjacent lung.

V lost 5 bases, J lost 8 bases, and 9 bases lay in between. Per germline, CDR1 MNHEY and CDR2 SVGAGI. The CDR3 is 12 residues long. Comments on this clone: Its antigen is currently unknown.

TCRdb keeps only in-frame clones here, not all; method: immunoSEQ multiplex PCR. The sample holds 13,000 or so clones, 75% to 90% seen once. Sample: peripheral blood, taken before any cancer treatment. This sequence joins TRBV6-5 and TRBJ1-4; perhaps TRBD1 as D (5 bases). The clonotype was recovered from a male donor aged 60 or older with stage I squamous cell lung carcinoma. CDR3 sequence: CASSRDREKLFF. CDR3 DNA sequence: TGTGCCAGCAGTCGGGACCGGGAAAAACTGTTTTTT.